These T cell receptor beta chains were read from a single sample in a study of Ad26.COV2.S vaccination and SARS-CoV-2 variants. Sequenced by immunoSEQ multiplex PCR; TCRdb stores in-frame clones only, minus some. The data hold roughly 410,000 clones, with around four fifths observed a single time. Source: peripheral blood, taken in a trial of Ad26.COV2.S vaccine versus placebo. The source is a person between 18 and 60 years old who received the Ad26.COV2.S COVID-19 vaccine or a placebo. Both conserved end residues are part of each CDR3. D genes are given only for firm matches. The listing skips clone size in some rows; elsewhere it reads once, few, many or a size class.

cdr3_aa	cdr3_nt	d_call	j_call	clone_size	v_call
CASSFGRNYGYTF	TGTGCCAGCAGTTTCGGCAGGAACTATGGCTACACCTTC	.	TRBJ1-2	.	TRBV27
CASSVDPAITANYGYTF	TGTGCCAGCAGCGTAGATCCCGCGATTACAGCTAACTATGGCTACACCTTC	.	TRBJ1-2	few	TRBV9
CASSRTLNTEAFF	TGTGCCAGCAGCCGTACACTGAACACTGAAGCTTTCTTT	.	TRBJ1-1	.	TRBV7-9
CASSSIGAGEQYF	TGTGCCAGCAGTTCAATAGGGGCGGGGGAGCAGTACTTC	.	TRBJ2-7	.	TRBV27
CASSLLVAGYNEQFF	TGCGCCAGCAGCTTGCTGGTAGCGGGGTACAATGAGCAGTTCTTC	TRBD2	TRBJ2-1	few	TRBV5-1
CASSLVGGGASYEQYF	TGTGCCAGCAGCTTAGTGGGCGGGGGGGCCTCGTACGAGCAGTACTTC	TRBD2	TRBJ2-7	.	TRBV7-2
CASSLTTTQGEQYF	TGCGCCAGCAGCTTAACAACTACCCAAGGCGAGCAGTACTTC	.	TRBJ2-7	.	TRBV5-1
CASSLGRGISGANVLTF	TGTGCCAGCAGCTTGGGCAGGGGGATCTCTGGGGCCAACGTCCTGACTTTC	TRBD1	TRBJ2-6	.	TRBV5-6
CASSRDRGRNEKLFF	TGTGCCAGCTCCCGGGACAGGGGGCGAAATGAAAAACTGTTTTTT	TRBD1	TRBJ1-4	.	TRBV18
CASSLAGANEKLFF	TGCGCCAGCAGCTTGGCAGGGGCTAATGAAAAACTGTTTTTT	.	TRBJ1-4	.	TRBV5-1
CASASRTDTQYF	TGTGCCAGTGCGTCACGCACAGATACGCAGTATTTT	.	TRBJ2-3	few	TRBV28
CASSAGAAAYEQYF	TGTGCCAGCAGTGCGGGGGCAGCCGCCTACGAGCAGTACTTC	.	TRBJ2-7	.	TRBV6-2/TRBV6-3
CASSIRRAAGELFF	TGTGCCAGTAGTATAAGAAGGGCCGCAGGGGAGCTGTTTTTT	.	TRBJ2-2	.	TRBV19
CANTSTGYQTSYNEQFF	TGCGCCAACACGTCGACAGGGTACCAAACCTCCTACAATGAGCAGTTCTTC	TRBD1	TRBJ2-1	.	TRBV23-1
CASSLSGSATYNEQFF	TGTGCCAGCAGCTTATCTGGTAGCGCGACCTACAATGAGCAGTTCTTC	.	TRBJ2-1	.	TRBV7-3
CASSLWGNSNQPQHF	TGTGCCAGCAGCTTGTGGGGAAATAGCAATCAGCCCCAGCATTTT	.	TRBJ1-5	few	TRBV5-5
CASSLGGGYGYTF	TGTGCCAGCAGCTTGGGTGGAGGCTATGGCTACACCTTC	.	TRBJ1-2	.	TRBV5-4
CASSLGQGVGPDTQYF	TGTGCCAGCAGCCTGGGACAGGGAGTCGGCCCAGATACGCAGTATTTT	TRBD1	TRBJ2-3	.	TRBV5-6
CASSQDRLGPQHF	TGTGCCAGCAGCCAAGATCGGCTAGGGCCCCAGCATTTT	.	TRBJ1-5	.	TRBV3-1/TRBV3-2
CSARRGGEQYF	TGCAGTGCTAGACGGGGGGGCGAGCAGTACTTC	TRBD2	TRBJ2-7	.	TRBV20-1
CASSLGWAPGGFKDEQFF	TGTGCCAGCAGCTTAGGGTGGGCCCCCGGGGGCTTCAAGGATGAGCAGTTCTTC	.	TRBJ2-1	.	TRBV11-3
CASSSREGAETQYF	TGTGCCAGCAGCTCGCGGGAGGGAGCGGAGACCCAGTACTTC	TRBD2	TRBJ2-5	once	TRBV5-4
CASSELGGANTEAFF	TGTGCCAGCAGTGAACTGGGGGGCGCGAACACTGAAGCTTTCTTT	.	TRBJ1-1	once	TRBV6-1
CASSFPRGGTEAFF	TGTGCCAGCAGCTTCCCCCGGGGGGGCACTGAAGCTTTCTTT	.	TRBJ1-1	.	TRBV7-9
CASSGPGQGTEAFF	TGTGCCAGCAGTGGCCCGGGACAGGGCACTGAAGCTTTCTTT	TRBD1	TRBJ1-1	.	TRBV2
CASSLTPGLLGYTF	TGTGCCAGCAGCTTAACCCCAGGCCTCCTGGGCTACACCTTC	.	TRBJ1-2	.	TRBV5-5
CASSTKGNTEAFF	TGTGCCAGCAGTACTAAAGGAAACACTGAAGCTTTCTTT	.	TRBJ1-1	.	TRBV12-3/TRBV12-4
CATSRGKGSTEAFF	TGTGCCACCAGCAGAGGCAAAGGGTCCACTGAAGCTTTCTTT	.	TRBJ1-1	.	TRBV15
CASSFSFNQPQHF	TGTGCCAGCAGCTTTAGTTTCAATCAGCCCCAGCATTTT	.	TRBJ1-5	.	TRBV7-9
CAGGSYEQYF	TGTGCCGGAGGATCCTACGAGCAGTACTTC	.	TRBJ2-7	.	TRBV2
CASSVATGGTDTQYF	TGTGCCAGCAGCGTAGCGACAGGGGGCACAGATACGCAGTATTTT	TRBD1	TRBJ2-3	.	TRBV9
CASSWDRGSEAFF	TGCGCCAGCAGCTGGGACAGGGGTTCTGAAGCTTTCTTT	TRBD1	TRBJ1-1	.	TRBV5-1
CASSPGTAQGEAFF	TGTGCCAGCAGCCCCGGCACAGCCCAGGGGGAAGCTTTCTTT	.	TRBJ1-1	.	TRBV4-2
CASTGQHSNQPQHF	TGTGCCAGCACCGGGCAGCATAGCAATCAGCCCCAGCATTTT	.	TRBJ1-5	.	TRBV19
CAWSYSYNEQFF	TGTGCCTGGAGTTACTCCTACAATGAGCAGTTCTTC	.	TRBJ2-1	.	TRBV30
CASSPSSGPTDTQYF	TGCGCCAGCAGCCCCTCTAGCGGCCCCACAGATACGCAGTATTTT	TRBD2	TRBJ2-3	once	TRBV5-1
CASSFRANYGYTF	TGCGCCAGCAGCTTTAGGGCTAACTATGGCTACACCTTC	.	TRBJ1-2	.	TRBV5-1
CASSLRSDQPQHF	TGTGCCAGCAGCTTGAGGAGCGATCAGCCCCAGCATTTT	.	TRBJ1-5	few	TRBV7-6
CASSSTGRLTYEQYF	TGTGCCAGCAGTTCAACAGGACGGCTAACCTACGAGCAGTACTTC	.	TRBJ2-7	.	TRBV25-1
CASSLGQGAVNAGELFF	TGCGCCAGCAGCTTGGGACAGGGGGCAGTTAACGCCGGGGAGCTGTTTTTT	TRBD1	TRBJ2-2	.	TRBV5-1
CASSLATSGSRDNEQFF	TGTGCCAGCAGCTTGGCGACTAGCGGGAGTCGGGACAATGAGCAGTTCTTC	TRBD2	TRBJ2-1	.	TRBV5-6
CASSQEVLGQGTSGANVLTF	TGCGCCAGCAGCCAAGAGGTTCTGGGACAGGGTACTTCTGGGGCCAACGTCCTGACTTTC	TRBD1	TRBJ2-6	.	TRBV4-3
CASSLAGSNTEAFF	TGTGCCAGCAGCTTAGCTGGTTCTAACACTGAAGCTTTCTTT	.	TRBJ1-1	.	TRBV7-9
CASSLRVESYNEQFF	TGCGCCAGCAGCCTCCGGGTGGAGTCCTACAATGAGCAGTTCTTC	.	TRBJ2-1	.	TRBV5-1
CASNSRTYNEQFF	TGTGCCAGTAATTCAAGAACCTACAATGAGCAGTTCTTC	.	TRBJ2-1	.	TRBV19
CASSQVETSGYEQYF	TGCGCCAGCAGCCAAGTTGAGACTAGCGGGTACGAGCAGTACTTC	TRBD2	TRBJ2-7	.	TRBV4-1
CASSLDARGRGTRSSGNTIYF	TGTGCCAGCAGCTTAGACGCCCGTGGCAGGGGCACCAGGAGCTCTGGAAACACCATATATTTT	.	TRBJ1-3	.	TRBV7-6
CASSTGTAYEQYF	TGTGCCAGCAGTACCGGGACAGCTTACGAGCAGTACTTC	TRBD1	TRBJ2-7	.	TRBV12-3/TRBV12-4
CASSPREPGGTEAFF	TGCGCCAGCAGCCCTCGGGAACCCGGAGGCACTGAAGCTTTCTTT	.	TRBJ1-1	.	TRBV4-1
CASSLTGAVDTQYF	TGTGCCAGCAGCCTCACAGGGGCGGTGGATACGCAGTATTTT	TRBD1	TRBJ2-3	.	TRBV7-6
CASSQRNWGTDTQYF	TGTGCCAGCAGCCAGAGGAACTGGGGCACAGATACGCAGTATTTT	.	TRBJ2-3	.	TRBV7-9
CASAAGGQSQPQHF	TGTGCCAGCGCGGCAGGGGGCCAGAGCCAGCCCCAGCATTTT	TRBD1	TRBJ1-5	.	TRBV27
CASSPWTGRGTEAFF	TGCGCCAGCAGCCCTTGGACAGGGCGAGGCACTGAAGCTTTCTTT	TRBD1	TRBJ1-1	.	TRBV4-1
CASSFLGLAGGPQRNEQFF	TGTGCCAGCAGTTTTTTGGGACTAGCGGGAGGCCCTCAGCGCAATGAGCAGTTCTTC	TRBD2	TRBJ2-1	once	TRBV27
CASSPQAEIYGYTF	TGTGCCAGCAGCCCACAGGCAGAAATCTATGGCTACACCTTC	.	TRBJ1-2	.	TRBV7-2
CASSPSSGNTIYF	TGTGCCAGCAGCCCGAGCTCTGGAAACACCATATATTTT	.	TRBJ1-3	.	TRBV3-1/TRBV3-2
CASSRAAPGANVLTF	TGTGCCAGCAGCCGAGCGGCGCCAGGGGCCAACGTCCTGACTTTC	.	TRBJ2-6	.	TRBV7-9
CASSLGTGGGYTF	TGTGCCAGCAGCCTCGGGACAGGGGGTGGCTACACCTTC	TRBD1	TRBJ1-2	.	TRBV6-5
CASSSPGEGAGNQPQHF	TGTGCCAGCAGCTCCCCCGGGGAGGGGGCTGGCAATCAGCCCCAGCATTTT	TRBD1	TRBJ1-5	few	TRBV16